These 27 T cell receptor beta chains were sequenced from one sample in a study of CD8+ T cells in alopecia areata. Sequencing relied on a cDNA template that was reverse transcribed from extracted RNA. Clones were sequenced by immunoSEQ multiplex PCR, and TCRdb holds only the in-frame ones, with some missing. The table includes 110,000 or so clones, under 40% detected once. Sequenced: CD4+ T cells sorted from blood. These receptors were taken from a human donor with alopecia areata.

The chain joins TRBV29-1 to TRBJ1-1; D perhaps matches TRBD1 (6 bases). CDR3 length: 12 amino acids. Germline V lookup: CDR1 SQVTM, CDR2 ANQGSEA. V was clipped by 7 bases and J by 5 bases, with 14 bases between them. CDR3 in amino acids: CSARGWVTEAFF. The CDR3 DNA reads TGCAGCGCAAGGGGGTGGGTGACTGAAGCTTTCTTT.

This clone was detected only a few times. The rearrangement links TRBV5-1 to TRBJ2-7; D tentatively reads TRBD1 or TRBD2 (5 bases each). The germline gives CDR1 SGHRS, CDR2 YFSETQ. Trimming cost V 6 bases and J 5 bases, with 21 bases left between them. The CDR3 is made up of 15 amino acids. The CDR3 nucleotides are TGCGCCAGCACCACTGGATCGATAGTGGGGGACGAGCAGTACTTC. As protein: CASTTGSIVGDEQYF.

The chain joins TRBV5-1 to TRBJ1-2; unclear D gene. CDR3 length equals 16 residues. Germline V lookup: CDR1 SGHRS, CDR2 YFSETQ. Between the trimmed V and J ends, which lost 5 bases and 3 bases, there was a span of 20 bases. The CDR3 region is CASRQTRDLLYYGYTF. The CDR3 DNA reads as TGCGCCAGCAGACAAACTCGGGATTTACTCTACTATGGCTACACCTTC. Full variable domain (outside the CDR3, taken from reference TRBV5-1 and TRBJ1-2): KAGVTQTPRYLIKTRGQQVTLSCSPISGHRSVSWYQQTPGQGLQFLFEYFSETQRNKGNFPGRFSGRQFSNSRSEMNVSTLELGDSALYLCASRQTRDLLYYGYTFGSGTRLTVV.

V gene TRBV4-1 combines with J gene TRBJ2-1; 9 bases align to TRBD2. Per the germline V gene, CDR1 is MGHRA and CDR2 is YSYEKL. CDR3 length: 15 residues. Losses at the gene ends were 3 bases for V and 8 bases for J; bases not matched to a gene: 8. CDR3 coding DNA: TGCGCCAGCAGCCACCCCGCGGGAGGGGGGTATGAGCAGTTCTTC. Protein sequence: CASSHPAGGGYEQFF.

The chain combines TRBV29-1 with TRBJ1-1, with D tentatively TRBD1 (6 bases). Looked up from germline, CDR1 is SQVTM and CDR2 is ANQGSEA. CDR3 length equals 15 residues. Trimming removed 4 bases from V and 0 bases from J, with 15 bases in between. The CDR3 bases are TGCAGCGTTGGGCAGGGTAAGGGGGTGAACACTGAAGCTTTCTTT. Translating it yields CSVGQGKGVNTEAFF.

J is TRBJ2-7 and V is TRBV29-1; D unclear. With 4 bases removed from V and 3 bases from J, the gap between germline ends came to 7 bases. Germline CDR1 SQVTM, CDR2 ANQGSEA. CDR3 length equals 11 residues. The CDR3 bases are TGCAGCGTTGTTAGCAACTACGAGCAGTACTTC. Translating it yields CSVVSNYEQYF.

This clone was seen only a few times. This CDR3 is also generated by other DNA sequences in the sample. The chain has TRBV7-2 and TRBJ1-4; 7 nucleotides line up with TRBD1. The ends lost 2 bases at V and 7 bases at J; junction bases unmatched: 7. The CDR3 extends over 15 amino acids. Germline CDR1 is SGHTA and CDR2 is FQGNSA. The CDR3 loop is CASSLSQGGGEKLFF. The CDR3 region has the DNA TGTGCCAGCAGCTTATCGCAGGGGGGAGGTGAAAAACTGTTTTTT.

The chain has TRBV7-2 and TRBJ1-5; 8 bases fit TRBD1. Germline V gives CDR1 SGHTA, CDR2 FQGNSA. The V and J ends lost 1 base and 4 bases, in that order; junction bases with no gene match: 6. The CDR3 is 16 residues long. CDR3 coding DNA: TGTGCCAGCAGCTTAGGGGACAGGAGACTAAATCAGCCCCAGCATTTT. It codes for CASSLGDRRLNQPQHF.

V usage is TRBV2 and J usage is TRBJ2-5; D possibly corresponds to TRBD2 (6 bases). Trimming took 4 bases from V and 5 from J, leaving 14 bases between them. Germline-derived CDR1 and CDR2 are SNHLY and FYNNEI. This CDR3 is 14 amino acids long. The CDR3 is CASSVSGGRETQYF. CDR3 nucleotides: TGTGCCAGCAGTGTATCCGGGGGTCGGGAGACCCAGTACTTC.

This clone was observed a few times. V usage is TRBV6-4 and J usage is TRBJ2-3; D remains unclear. Per germline, CDR1 MRHNA and CDR2 SNTAGT. Trimming shortened V by 4 bases and J by 4 bases, and 12 bases separated the two germline ends. This CDR3 is built from 14 residues. In nucleotides, the CDR3 is TGTGCCAGCAGTGCTCAGTCAGAGGCAGATACGCAGTATTTT. This translates into CASSAQSEADTQYF.

This clone was counted a few times. The genes are TRBV14 and TRBJ2-1, with D hard to call. The CDR3 runs 12 residues. The germline V gene has CDR1 SGHDN and CDR2 FVKESK. V dropped 1 base and J dropped 7 bases, with 5 bases sitting between them. The CDR3 region has the DNA TGTGCCAGCAGCCAAGGCGGTAATGAGCAGTTCTTC. Translation: CASSQGGNEQFF.

This clone turned up a few times. This chain links TRBV5-1 with TRBJ2-7; TRBD1 might be the D (6 bases). V was pared by 7 bases and J by 5 bases, with 19 bases between. This CDR3 is built from 14 residues. In germline, CDR1 is SGHRS, CDR2 YFSETQ. The CDR3 DNA is TGCGCCAGCGCCCAAGGGGGTAGCGTGAACGAGCAGTACTTC. Amino acid sequence: CASAQGGSVNEQYF.

The V and J genes are TRBV28 and TRBJ2-7, with TRBD1 matching 10 bases. Losses at the gene ends were 1 base for V and 2 bases for J; bases not matched to a gene: 5. CDR3 length: 16 amino acids. CDR1 MDHEN and CDR2 SYDVKM come from the germline V gene. CDR3: CASSLSPGTGAYEQYF. The CDR3 region has the DNA TGTGCCAGCAGTTTATCCCCCGGGACAGGGGCCTACGAGCAGTACTTC.

In the case of this clone: This CDR3 is also generated by other DNA sequences in the sample. The rearrangement joins TRBV5-1 to TRBJ2-3; no clear D. This CDR3 spans 11 amino acids. V lost 4 bases, J lost 4 bases, and 4 bases lay in between. Germline V gene data show CDR1 as SGHRS and CDR2 as YFSETQ. CDR3 residues: CASSLADTQYF. The CDR3, as DNA: TGCGCCAGCAGCCTTGCAGATACGCAGTATTTT.

The chain employs TRBV29-1 and TRBJ2-7, with TRBD1 matching over 11 bases. CDR3 size: 14 residues. Looked up from germline, CDR1 is SQVTM and CDR2 is ANQGSEA. V lost 7 bases, J lost 6 bases, and 11 bases stayed unmatched. The CDR3 DNA sequence: TGCAGCGCACGGACAGGGGGCGGCTCGTCCGAGCAGTACTTC. Its protein product is CSARTGGGSSEQYF.

This chain's CDR3 is CASRTYRRESYNEQFF. CDR3 sequence (DNA): TGCGCCAGCAGGACGTATCGACGGGAATCCTACAATGAGCAGTTCTTC. V and J are TRBV5-1 and TRBJ2-1, with D perhaps TRBD2 (5 bases). The CDR3 runs 16 residues. Germline V lookup: CDR1 SGHRS, CDR2 YFSETQ. The V gene lost 5 bases and the J gene lost 1 base, with 16 bases spanning the gap.

This clone was found a few times. DNA of the CDR3: TGCAGCGTTGACGGACAGGGGGCGCGTTCCGAGCAGTTCTTC. Translating it yields CSVDGQGARSEQFF. This chain uses TRBV29-1 with TRBJ2-1; 11 bases match TRBD1. The CDR3 spans 14 residues. The germline V gene encodes CDR1 SQVTM and CDR2 ANQGSEA. V shed 3 bases, J shed 10 bases, and the junction held 8 bases outside the gene matches.

This chain joins TRBV7-3 and TRBJ2-3; 8 bases agree with TRBD2. The CDR3 contains 16 residues. V gave up 4 bases and J gave up 3 bases; unmatched junction bases: 9. Germline CDR1 is SGHTA and CDR2 is FQGTGA. CDR3 sequence: CASSSPPTSVTDTQYF. DNA of the CDR3: TGTGCCAGCAGCTCCCCACCGACTAGCGTAACAGATACGCAGTATTTT. The full variable domain, in which reference TRBV7-3 and TRBJ2-3 provide the parts outside the CDR3, is GAGVSQTPSNKVTEKGKYVELRCDPISGHTALYWYRQSLGQGPEFLIYFQGTGAADDSGLPNDRFFAVRPEGSVSTLKIQRTERGDSAVYLCASSSPPTSVTDTQYFGPGTRLTVL.

The chain uses TRBV5-6 and TRBJ2-6; D remains ambiguous. The germline gives CDR1 SGHDT, CDR2 YYEEEE. With 4 bases removed from V and 0 bases from J, the gap between germline ends came to 5 bases. The CDR3 extends over 14 amino acids. This chain's CDR3 is CASSQRSGANVLTF. CDR3 nucleotide sequence: TGTGCCAGCAGCCAGCGCTCTGGGGCCAACGTCCTGACTTTC.

The V gene is TRBV5-1, the J gene TRBJ2-2, with a weak D call TRBD1 (5 bases). Trimming stripped 8 bases from V and 5 bases from J, with 16 bases between. The CDR3 consists of 14 residues. The germline gives CDR1 SGHRS, CDR2 YFSETQ. DNA for the CDR3: TGCGCCAGTTCCCCGTGGACAACGACCGGGGAGCTGTTTTTT. Translation gives CASSPWTTTGELFF.

Comment on this clone: The sample contains more than one DNA sequence encoding this CDR3. This sequence joins TRBV7-3 and TRBJ1-2; D perhaps matches TRBD1 (6 bases). V shed 5 bases and J shed 2 bases, with 9 bases lying between them. The CDR3 has 13 residues. The germline gives CDR1 SGHTA, CDR2 FQGTGA. In DNA form, the CDR3 reads TGTGCCAGCAGCCCTGACAGGAACTATGGCTACACCTTC. It yields the protein CASSPDRNYGYTF.

In this sample, this clone turned up a few times. The V call is TRBV7-2, the J call TRBJ1-4; D call uncertain. The CDR3 is 15 residues long. V was cut by 4 bases and J by 7 bases, with 16 bases left in between. Germline CDR1 SGHTA, CDR2 FQGNSA. The CDR3: CASSSRRRKGEKLFF. In nucleotides, the CDR3 is TGTGCCAGCAGCTCCCGGCGTCGAAAGGGTGAAAAACTGTTTTTT.

The V and J genes are TRBV7-2 and TRBJ2-3; D remains unclear. CDR3 length: 12 residues. Germline V gene sequence: CDR1 SGHTA, CDR2 FQGNSA. V lost 5 bases and J lost 2, with 5 bases in between. CDR3 sequence: CASSTYTDTQYF. The CDR3 coding sequence is TGTGCCAGCAGCACTTACACAGATACGCAGTATTTT.

This CDR3 is CASSFGGGLETQYF. Here the CDR3 DNA reads TGTGCCAGCAGCTTCGGGGGAGGGCTAGAGACCCAGTACTTC. The rearrangement links TRBV7-2 to TRBJ2-5, with 7 bases lining up with TRBD2. Losses at the gene ends were 3 bases for V and 4 bases for J; bases not matched to a gene: 5. The CDR3 has 14 amino acids. From germline, CDR1 is SGHTA and CDR2 FQGNSA. Using reference TRBV7-2 and TRBJ2-5 for the parts outside the CDR3, the full variable domain is GAGVSQSPSNKVTEKGKDVELRCDPISGHTALYWYRQSLGQGLEFLIYFQGNSAPDKSGLPSDRFSAERTGGSVSTLTIQRTQQEDSAVYLCASSFGGGLETQYFGPGTRLLVL.

This rearrangement joins TRBV29-1 to TRBJ1-2; D possibly corresponds to TRBD1 (6 bases). This CDR3 comprises 13 residues. Germline V gives CDR1 SQVTM, CDR2 ANQGSEA. V shed 1 base and J shed 8 bases, with 14 bases lying between them. The CDR3: CSVEVVQGRGYTF. For the CDR3, the DNA is TGCAGCGTTGAAGTTGTACAGGGTAGGGGCTACACCTTC.

The V and J genes are TRBV5-1 and TRBJ1-5, with 12 bases aligning to TRBD1. Germline lookup yields CDR1 SGHRS and CDR2 YFSETQ. The CDR3 runs to 14 residues. The trim removed 3 bases at V and 7 bases at J, leaving 2 bases unmatched. The CDR3 bases are TGCGCCAGCAGCTCGGGACAGGGGGCACAGCCCCAGCATTTT. This gives the protein CASSSGQGAQPQHF.

The chain carries TRBV6-6 and TRBJ2-3; D is unclear. The germline V gene encodes CDR1 MNHNY and CDR2 SVGAGI (reference sequence). V dropped 10 bases and J dropped 5 bases, with 7 bases sitting between them. The CDR3 extends over 10 amino acids. The CDR3 here is CATSRDTQYF. The CDR3 region has the DNA TGTGCCACCTCAAGAGATACGCAGTATTTT.